This T cell receptor beta chain is from a study of shared clonotypes between healthy human individuals. Generated by immunoSEQ multiplex PCR, the TCRdb table keeps only in-frame clones and is missing some. The sample contains more than 900,000 clones, approximately 80% of which appear only once. Germline loops: CDR1 MNHEY, CDR2 SMNVEV (reference sequence). This CDR3 has 14 amino acids. V lost 2 bases to trimming and J lost 6 bases, with 14 bases between them. This clone showed up just a few times. Sequencing was performed on memory CD4+ T cells from PBMCs. Documented subset: CD45RA-negative fraction. The J gene is TRBJ2-7, the V gene TRBV27, with D unresolved. This receptor was identified in a man aged 18-30 years in good health. Some clones in this sample may be carry-over from other donors' samples. The CDR3: CASSLQTSRTEQYF. The CDR3 bases are TGTGCCAGCAGTTTACAAACCTCTAGAACCGAGCAGTACTTC.